This T cell receptor beta chain was retrieved from a study of blood T cell repertoires in COVID-19. Study-wide context: The United States, Italy and Spain were the sources of the acute and convalescent COVID-19 samples.

The CDR3 has 13 residues. V lost 3 bases to trimming and J lost 3 bases; unmatched junction nucleotides: 1. From germline, CDR1 is SEHNR and CDR2 FQNEAQ (reference sequence). Per the original methods: Amplified reference gene primers provided the basis for estimating nucleated cell counts. The table came from immunoSEQ multiplex PCR; TCRdb's copy has only in-frame clones and leaves some out. That table gives V, J and clone size, and the DNA gave D and trimming. The sample holds over 100,000 clones; 88% are singletons and the top ten take under 13%. V usage is TRBV7-9 and J usage is TRBJ1-1; 7 nucleotides agree with TRBD1. The receptor was isolated from a man between 50 and 59 years old with acute or convalescent COVID-19. Sequencing was carried out using peripheral blood. The CDR3 DNA sequence: TGTGCCAGCAGCTTCGACAGGGACACTGAAGCTTTCTTT. This codes for CASSFDRDTEAFF.